Described below is a single T cell receptor beta chain sequence and its context. The germline V gene has CDR1 PRHDT and CDR2 FYEKMQ (reference sequence). The CDR3 sequence is 13 residues long. Between the trimmed V and J ends, which lost 0 bases and 3 bases, there was a span of 5 bases. This record belongs to a study of blood T cell repertoires in COVID-19. On the study more broadly: The United States, Italy and Spain supplied acute and convalescent COVID-19 samples. PBMCs, B-cell-depleted T cells, or T cells provided the cDNA or gDNA that made up the material.

In the study's own analysis: Scientists estimated how many nucleated cells there were by amplifying reference gene primers. Clones were read by immunoSEQ multiplex PCR, and TCRdb kept only the in-frame ones, dropping some. The V and J calls and the clone size are those of that table, but D and trimming were determined from the DNA. This sample has 160,000 or so clones, with 80% to 90% found just once. The source material was peripheral blood. The origin of this receptor is a woman aged 35 to 49 with acute or convalescent COVID-19. This chain connects TRBV13 to TRBJ2-5; D is undetermined. CDR3 region: CASSLGREETQYF. CDR3 coding DNA: TGTGCCAGCAGCTTAGGCCGGGAAGAGACCCAGTACTTC.